These T cell receptor beta chains were read from a single sample in a study of shared clonotypes between healthy human individuals. Sequencing used immunoSEQ multiplex PCR; TCRdb keeps in-frame clones, though not all of them. Of millions of clones listed, more than 85% are singletons. The specimen sequenced was naive CD4+ T cells from PBMCs. These receptors originate from a man between 18 and 29 years old in good health. Some clones in this sample may be carry-over from other donors' samples. The CDR3 runs from the conserved cysteine through the conserved F or W. A D gene is named only where the DNA matches it firmly. Some rows have no size entry. The others give once, few or many, or a class for an expanded clone.

CDR3 length	D gene	clone size	V gene	J gene	CDR3 protein	CDR3 DNA
13	-	-	TRBV10-3	TRBJ1-3	CAISGADGNTIYF	TGTGCCATCAGTGGCGCCGACGGAAACACCATATATTTT
14	TRBD2	-	TRBV7-6	TRBJ2-7	CASSLNAGGGEQYF	TGTGCCAGCAGCTTGAACGCGGGAGGGGGCGAGCAGTACTTC
14	-	once	TRBV6-1	TRBJ1-5	CASKGRGSNQPQHF	TGTGCCAGCAAGGGGAGGGGTAGCAATCAGCCCCAGCATTTT
14	-	-	TRBV6-6	TRBJ1-2	CASSRPGQGDGYTF	TGTGCCAGCAGCCGACCGGGACAAGGCGATGGCTACACCTTC
14	TRBD2	-	TRBV2	TRBJ2-3	CASRDTSGSDTQYF	TGTGCCAGCAGGGACACTAGCGGGTCAGATACGCAGTATTTT
14	-	-	TRBV28	TRBJ1-4	CASSLRHSNEKLFF	TGTGCCAGCAGTTTACGACACTCCAATGAAAAACTGTTTTTT
15	TRBD2	-	TRBV28	TRBJ2-7	CASSRAGGADAEQYF	TGTGCCAGCAGTAGAGCGGGAGGGGCGGACGCCGAGCAGTACTTC
14	-	-	TRBV9	TRBJ2-3	CASKSLPSTDTQYF	TGTGCCAGCAAGTCGCTACCTAGCACAGATACGCAGTATTTT
14	TRBD1	-	TRBV19	TRBJ2-7	CASSPTGNTYEQYF	TGTGCCAGTAGTCCGACAGGGAACACCTACGAGCAGTACTTC
9	-	-	TRBV10-1	TRBJ1-1	CASGHEAFF	TGCGCCAGCGGGCATGAAGCTTTCTTT
17	TRBD2	-	TRBV4-1	TRBJ2-1	CASSPVSGTRSNNEQFF	TGCGCCAGCAGCCCGGTTTCCGGGACTAGATCCAACAATGAGCAGTTCTTC
14	TRBD1	-	TRBV7-2	TRBJ2-7	CASSLQGSSYEQYF	TGTGCCAGCAGCCTACAGGGGTCCTCCTACGAGCAGTACTTC
18	-	-	TRBV25-1	TRBJ2-7	CASSPRGGGRYGPYEQYF	TGTGCCAGCAGTCCCAGGGGGGGTGGGCGATACGGCCCCTACGAGCAGTACTTC
14	-	-	TRBV30	TRBJ2-4	CAWSSGTRRRIQYF	TGTGCCTGGTCTTCCGGGACCCGTCGTCGAATTCAGTACTTC
14	-	-	TRBV7-2	TRBJ1-5	CASSLGPARQPQHF	TGTGCCAGCAGCCTGGGCCCAGCGAGGCAGCCCCAGCATTTT
18	TRBD2	-	TRBV5-1	TRBJ2-6	CASSLLAGGQPGANVLTF	TGCGCCAGCAGCTTACTAGCGGGAGGGCAACCTGGGGCCAACGTCCTGACTTTC
16	TRBD1	-	TRBV7-2	TRBJ1-6	CASSLRQGQNNSPLHF	TGTGCCAGCAGCTTGAGACAGGGGCAGAATAATTCACCCCTCCACTTT
16	-	-	TRBV5-1	TRBJ2-5	CASSPGGRGMGETQYF	TGCGCCAGCAGCCCCGGAGGGCGTGGGATGGGGGAGACCCAGTACTTC
14	TRBD2	once	TRBV5-3	TRBJ2-1	CASAAGGTYNEQFF	TGTGCCAGCGCAGCGGGAGGAACCTACAATGAGCAGTTCTTC
12	TRBD1	-	TRBV19	TRBJ1-2	CASSRQGDGYTF	TGTGCCAGTAGTAGACAGGGAGATGGCTACACCTTC
14	TRBD1	-	TRBV18	TRBJ1-5	CASTGQGGGQPQHF	TGTGCCAGCACGGGACAGGGAGGAGGTCAGCCCCAGCATTTT
12	-	-	TRBV18	TRBJ1-4	CASSPFREKLFF	TGTGCCAGCTCACCCTTTCGAGAAAAACTGTTTTTT
14	-	-	TRBV19	TRBJ1-1	CASSLGSKNTEAFF	TGTGCCAGTAGTTTGGGCAGTAAGAACACTGAAGCTTTCTTT
14	-	-	TRBV10-3	TRBJ2-7	CAIPEPGYVYEQYF	TGTGCCATCCCTGAACCAGGATATGTGTACGAGCAGTACTTC
16	-	once	TRBV6-5	TRBJ2-7	CASSYDAGHVTYEQYF	TGTGCCAGCAGTTACGACGCGGGACATGTCACCTACGAGCAGTACTTC
16	TRBD2	-	TRBV18	TRBJ2-7	CASSPRLAGVGYEQYF	TGTGCCAGCTCACCACGACTAGCGGGAGTCGGCTACGAGCAGTACTTC
14	TRBD2	-	TRBV5-8	TRBJ2-7	CASSTASGSYEQYF	TGTGCCAGCAGCACCGCTAGCGGGAGCTACGAGCAGTACTTC
17	TRBD1	-	TRBV9	TRBJ2-7	CASSVPGQLYLSYEQYF	TGTGCCAGCAGCGTACCGGGACAGCTATACCTCTCCTACGAGCAGTACTTC
15	-	-	TRBV11-1	TRBJ1-1	CASSLGRGVTTEAFF	TGTGCCAGCAGCCTCGGGAGGGGGGTAACTACTGAAGCTTTCTTT
14	-	few	TRBV5-1	TRBJ1-1	CASTPGTGNTEAFF	TGCGCCAGCACCCCCGGGACGGGTAACACTGAAGCTTTCTTT
14	-	-	TRBV28	TRBJ2-7	CASTIMGEYYEQYF	TGTGCCAGCACCATTATGGGGGAGTACTACGAGCAGTACTTC
16	-	-	TRBV28	TRBJ1-2	CASANPVRALRYGYTF	TGTGCCAGCGCGAACCCGGTGAGGGCCCTCCGTTATGGCTACACCTTC
13	-	-	TRBV11-2	TRBJ2-3	CASSSARTDTQYF	TGTGCCAGCAGCTCAGCGAGAACAGATACGCAGTATTTT
14	-	once	TRBV5-4	TRBJ2-5	CASSPRDYQETQYF	TGTGCCAGCAGCCCCCGGGACTACCAAGAGACCCAGTACTTC
14	TRBD1	-	TRBV27	TRBJ2-7	CASSLRQGRGEQYF	TGTGCCAGCAGTCTACGACAGGGACGGGGCGAGCAGTACTTC
18	TRBD2	-	TRBV2	TRBJ2-1	CARTDPNLAGGTYNEQFF	TGTGCCAGAACCGACCCGAATCTAGCGGGAGGAACCTACAATGAGCAGTTCTTC
15	TRBD1	-	TRBV11-2	TRBJ2-7	CASSLDGTGRYEQYF	TGTGCCAGCAGCTTAGATGGGACAGGGCGGTACGAGCAGTACTTC
18	-	-	TRBV19	TRBJ2-1	CASSIRGLGRSSYNEQFF	TGTGCCAGTAGTATAAGGGGCCTTGGCCGCAGCTCCTACAATGAGCAGTTCTTC
17	TRBD1	-	TRBV7-3	TRBJ2-7	CASSFGTGALSSYEQYF	TGTGCCAGCAGCTTTGGGACAGGGGCTTTAAGCTCCTACGAGCAGTACTTC
14	-	-	TRBV30	TRBJ2-3	CGTQSVASTDTQYF	TGTGGGACGCAGAGTGTTGCTAGCACAGATACGCAGTATTTT
13	TRBD2	-	TRBV5-1	TRBJ2-7	CASSLGAGAEQYF	TGCGCCAGCAGCTTGGGGGCGGGAGCCGAGCAGTACTTC
13	-	once	TRBV2	TRBJ2-7	CASSARRTYEQYF	TGTGCCAGCAGTGCCCGCAGGACCTACGAGCAGTACTTC
15	-	-	TRBV7-8	TRBJ2-1	CASSARSATSGEQFF	TGTGCCAGCAGCGCTAGAAGCGCTACCTCGGGTGAGCAGTTCTTC
15	-	-	TRBV5-4	TRBJ1-2	CASSPPGQGIYGYTF	TGTGCCAGCAGCCCCCCCGGGCAGGGAATCTATGGCTACACCTTC
16	TRBD1	-	TRBV7-9	TRBJ1-4	CASSVGQGTTNEKLFF	TGTGCCAGCAGCGTTGGACAGGGAACAACTAATGAAAAACTGTTTTTT